This T cell receptor beta chain was retrieved from a study of shared clonotypes between healthy human individuals. Whole-study results and caveats: Sampling involved blood alone; tissue repertoires likely differ.

About this clone itself: Its target is unknown.

Several immunoSEQ 96-well plates shared each subset's DNA, each plate a replicate. Assay used: immunoSEQ multiplex PCR; TCRdb lists only in-frame clones, some missing. Of roughly 2,300,000 clones in the sample, about 90% were seen once. Per the germline V gene, CDR1 is SQVTM and CDR2 is ANQGSEA. V was clipped by 6 bases and J by 2 bases; unmatched bases: 6. The CDR3 length is 13 residues. In the CD4+ fraction, cells were divided into CD45RA+ naive and CD45RA-negative memory subsets. What was sequenced was naive CD4+ T cells from PBMCs. The subset was: CD45RA+ positively selected. This clonotype was sampled from a man aged 18 to 29 in good health. Some clones in this sample may be carry-over from other donors' samples. The V gene is TRBV29-1, the J gene TRBJ2-7, with 8 bases aligning to TRBD1. The CDR3 protein is CSVRIQGAYEQYF. CDR3 bases: TGCAGCGTGAGAATACAGGGGGCCTACGAGCAGTACTTC.